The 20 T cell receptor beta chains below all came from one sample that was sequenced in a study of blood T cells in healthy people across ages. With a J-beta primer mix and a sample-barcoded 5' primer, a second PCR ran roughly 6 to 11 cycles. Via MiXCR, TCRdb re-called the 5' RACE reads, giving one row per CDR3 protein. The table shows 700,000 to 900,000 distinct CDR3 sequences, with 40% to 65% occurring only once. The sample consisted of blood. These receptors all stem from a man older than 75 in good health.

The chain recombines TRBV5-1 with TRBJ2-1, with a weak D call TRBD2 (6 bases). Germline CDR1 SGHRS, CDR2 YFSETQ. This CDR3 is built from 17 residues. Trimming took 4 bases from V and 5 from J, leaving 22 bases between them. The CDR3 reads CASSPPGLSGGHNEQFF. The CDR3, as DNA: TGCGCCAGCAGCCCCCCGGGACTCTCAGGAGGACACAATGAGCAGTTCTTC.

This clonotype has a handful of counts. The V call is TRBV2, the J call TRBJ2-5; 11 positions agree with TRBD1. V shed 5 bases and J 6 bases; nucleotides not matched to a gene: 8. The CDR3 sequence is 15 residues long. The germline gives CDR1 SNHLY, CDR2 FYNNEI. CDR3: CASSSRDRGLKTQYF. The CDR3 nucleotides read TGTGCCAGCAGTAGCCGGGACAGGGGGTTGAAGACCCAGTACTTC.

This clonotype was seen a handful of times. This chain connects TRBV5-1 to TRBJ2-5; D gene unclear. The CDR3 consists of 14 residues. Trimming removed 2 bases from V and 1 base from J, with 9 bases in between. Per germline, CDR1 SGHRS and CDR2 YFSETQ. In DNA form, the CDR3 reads TGCGCCAGCAGCTTTGGAAGCTCCCAAGAGACCCAGTACTTC. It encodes CASSFGSSQETQYF.

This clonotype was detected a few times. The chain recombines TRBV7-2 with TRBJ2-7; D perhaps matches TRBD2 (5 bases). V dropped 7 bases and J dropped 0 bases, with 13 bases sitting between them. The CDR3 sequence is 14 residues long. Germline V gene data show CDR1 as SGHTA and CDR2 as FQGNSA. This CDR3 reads CASTFGGTSYEQYF. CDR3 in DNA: TGTGCCAGCACCTTTGGAGGAACCTCCTACGAGCAGTACTTC.

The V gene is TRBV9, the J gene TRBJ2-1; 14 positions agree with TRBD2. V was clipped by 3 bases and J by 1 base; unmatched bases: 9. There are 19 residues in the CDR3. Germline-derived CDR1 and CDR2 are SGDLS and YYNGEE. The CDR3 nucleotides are TGTGCCAGCAGCGCGCGGGGACTAGCGGGAGTGTTATCCTACAATGAGCAGTTCTTC. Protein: CASSARGLAGVLSYNEQFF.

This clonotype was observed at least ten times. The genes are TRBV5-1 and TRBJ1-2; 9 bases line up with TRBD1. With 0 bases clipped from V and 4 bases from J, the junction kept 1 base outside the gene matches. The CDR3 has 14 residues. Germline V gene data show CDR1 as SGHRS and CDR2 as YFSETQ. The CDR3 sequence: CASSLGDRAYGYTF. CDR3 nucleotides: TGCGCCAGCAGCTTGGGGGACAGGGCCTATGGCTACACCTTC.

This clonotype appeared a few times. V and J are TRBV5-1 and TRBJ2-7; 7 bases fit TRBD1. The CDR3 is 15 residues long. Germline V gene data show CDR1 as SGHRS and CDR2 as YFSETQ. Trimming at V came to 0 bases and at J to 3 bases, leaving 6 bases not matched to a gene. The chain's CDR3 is CASSLVNRGGYEQYF. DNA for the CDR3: TGCGCCAGCAGCTTGGTGAACAGGGGTGGCTACGAGCAGTACTTC.

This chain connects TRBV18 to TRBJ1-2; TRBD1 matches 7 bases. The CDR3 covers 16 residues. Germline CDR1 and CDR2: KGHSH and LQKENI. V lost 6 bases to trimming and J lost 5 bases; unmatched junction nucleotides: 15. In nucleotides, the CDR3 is TGTGCCAGCTCTCCCCTTGAACGACAGGGTCTATATGGCTACACCTTC. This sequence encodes CASSPLERQGLYGYTF.

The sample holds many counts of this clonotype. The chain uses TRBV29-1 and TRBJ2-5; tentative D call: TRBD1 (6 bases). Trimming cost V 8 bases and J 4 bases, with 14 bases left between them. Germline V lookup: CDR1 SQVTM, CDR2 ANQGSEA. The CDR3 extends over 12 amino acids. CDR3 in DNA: TGCAGCCTCTATAGGGGGTCAGAGACCCAGTACTTC. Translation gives CSLYRGSETQYF.

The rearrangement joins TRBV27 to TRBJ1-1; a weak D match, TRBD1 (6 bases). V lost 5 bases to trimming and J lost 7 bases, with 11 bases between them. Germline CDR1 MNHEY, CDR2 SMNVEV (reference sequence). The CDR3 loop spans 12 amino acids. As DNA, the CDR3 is TGTGCCAGCAGTACCCACAGGGATGAAGCTTTCTTT. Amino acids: CASSTHRDEAFF.

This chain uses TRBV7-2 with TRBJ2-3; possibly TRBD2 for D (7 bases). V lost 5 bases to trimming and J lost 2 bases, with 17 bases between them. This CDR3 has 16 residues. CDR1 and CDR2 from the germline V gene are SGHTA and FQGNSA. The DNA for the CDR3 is TGTGCCAGCAGCCGTCGAGGCGCGGGGGCCACAGATACGCAGTATTTT. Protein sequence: CASSRRGAGATDTQYF.

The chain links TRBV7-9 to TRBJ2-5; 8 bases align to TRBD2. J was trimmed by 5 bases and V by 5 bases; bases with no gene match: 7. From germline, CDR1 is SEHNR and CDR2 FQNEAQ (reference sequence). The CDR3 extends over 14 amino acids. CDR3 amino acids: CASSATGLGETQYF. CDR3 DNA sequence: TGTGCCAGCAGCGCCACGGGACTAGGGGAGACCCAGTACTTC.

CDR3 protein: CASSPSARELAETQYF. The CDR3 DNA is TGTGCCAGCAGCCCGTCTGCGCGGGAGTTAGCAGAGACCCAGTACTTC. The chain couples TRBV5-4 to TRBJ2-5; the match to TRBD2 covers 7 bases. The germline gives CDR1 SGHNT, CDR2 YYREEE (reference sequence). After removal of 4 bases from V and 4 bases from J, the junction contained 13 bases not matched to a gene. This CDR3 has 16 residues.

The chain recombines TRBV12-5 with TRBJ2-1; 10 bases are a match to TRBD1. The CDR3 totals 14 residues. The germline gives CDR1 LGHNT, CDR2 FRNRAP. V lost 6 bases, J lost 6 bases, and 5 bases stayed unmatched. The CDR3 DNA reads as TGTGCTAGTGGCCCTGGGACAGGGGCCAATGAGCAGTTCTTC. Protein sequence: CASGPGTGANEQFF.

Here the CDR3 DNA reads TGCAGTGCTAGGTCGGCTAGCGAGACCTACGAGCAGTACTTC. It encodes CSARSASETYEQYF. J is TRBJ2-7 and V is TRBV20-1; D possibly corresponds to TRBD2 (6 bases). CDR1 is DFQATT and CDR2 is SNEGSKA in the germline V gene (reference sequence). V lost 3 bases and J 2 bases, leaving 14 bases between the germline ends. The CDR3 has 14 residues.

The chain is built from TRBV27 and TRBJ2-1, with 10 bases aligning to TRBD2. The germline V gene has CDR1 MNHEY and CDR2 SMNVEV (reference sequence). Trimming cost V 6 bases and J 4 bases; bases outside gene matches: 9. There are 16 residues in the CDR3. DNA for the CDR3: TGTGCCAGCAGCCTGGGAGGACTAGCGGATTACAATGAGCAGTTCTTC. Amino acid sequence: CASSLGGLADYNEQFF.

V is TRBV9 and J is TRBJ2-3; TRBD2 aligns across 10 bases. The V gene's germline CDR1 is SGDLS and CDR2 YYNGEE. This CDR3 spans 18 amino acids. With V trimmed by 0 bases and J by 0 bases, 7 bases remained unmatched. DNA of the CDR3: TGTGCCAGCAGCGTAGCCAATGGACTAGCGGCTAGCACAGATACGCAGTATTTT. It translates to CASSVANGLAASTDTQYF.

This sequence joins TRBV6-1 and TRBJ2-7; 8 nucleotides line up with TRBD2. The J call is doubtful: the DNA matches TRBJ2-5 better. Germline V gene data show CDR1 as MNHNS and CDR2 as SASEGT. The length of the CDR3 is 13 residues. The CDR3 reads CASSGRLAETQYF. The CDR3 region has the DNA TGTGCCAGCAGTGGGCGACTAGCGGAGACCCAGTACTTC.

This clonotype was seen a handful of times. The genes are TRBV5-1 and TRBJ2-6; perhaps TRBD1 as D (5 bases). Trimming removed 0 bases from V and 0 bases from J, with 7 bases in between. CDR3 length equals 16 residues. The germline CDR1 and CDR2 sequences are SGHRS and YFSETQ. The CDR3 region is CASSLEGNSGANVLTF. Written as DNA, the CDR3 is TGCGCCAGCAGCTTGGAGGGGAACTCTGGGGCCAACGTCCTGACTTTC.

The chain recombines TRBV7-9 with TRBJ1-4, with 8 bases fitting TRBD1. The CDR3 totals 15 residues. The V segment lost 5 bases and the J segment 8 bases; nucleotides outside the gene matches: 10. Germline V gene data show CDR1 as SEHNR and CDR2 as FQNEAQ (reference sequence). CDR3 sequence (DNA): TGTGCCAGCAGCCTGGGGACAGGCCTCGGGGAAAAACTGTTTTTT. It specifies CASSLGTGLGEKLFF.